The 8 T cell receptor beta chains below come from one sample, sequenced in a study of response to subunit inactivated influenza vaccine. TCRdb ran MiXCR on the RT-PCR reads and lists one entry per CDR3 protein. This sample carries around 200,000 distinct CDR3 sequences, 14% of them seen once, and the ten largest clones take roughly 24%. Here the sequenced sample was CD8+ T cells sorted from PBMCs, taken more than 4 days after vaccination. All receptors come from a middle-aged man who received an inactivated influenza vaccine.

This clonotype has a count of ten or more. CDR3 in DNA: TGTGCCAGCAGCTCCGGGACATCAGAAGCTTTCTTT. Its protein product is CASSSGTSEAFF. The V call is TRBV5-6, the J call TRBJ1-1; tentatively, D is TRBD1 (6 bases). CDR3 length: 12 amino acids. Trimming removed 3 bases from V and 8 bases from J, with 11 bases in between. CDR1 and CDR2 from the germline V gene are SGHDT and YYEEEE.

The J gene is TRBJ2-7, the V gene TRBV10-3; D gene ambiguous. CDR1 is ENHRY, CDR2 SYGVKD, per germline. Trimming pared 3 bases from V and 2 bases from J, leaving 14 bases between. The CDR3 is 15 residues long. CDR3 residues: CAISEPGSSTYEQYF. The CDR3 nucleotides are TGTGCCATCAGTGAACCAGGCTCGTCCACCTACGAGCAGTACTTC.

This clonotype was seen a few times. The chain couples TRBV6-2 or TRBV6-3 to TRBJ1-5; 8 nucleotides align to TRBD1. The CDR3 has 20 residues. CDR1 is MNHEY and CDR2 is SVGEGT in the germline V gene. V shed 7 bases, J shed 0 bases, and the junction held 20 bases outside the gene matches. In nucleotides, the CDR3 is TGTGCCAGCACTAAGTTTATGGGACAGGCGACCCTTTATAGCAATCAGCCCCAGCATTTT. Translating it yields CASTKFMGQATLYSNQPQHF.

This clonotype was counted only a few times. The chain joins TRBV4-3 to TRBJ2-7; no firm D call. Germline V gives CDR1 LGHNA, CDR2 YSLEER. The CDR3 contains 15 residues. The V and J ends lost 4 bases and 3 bases respectively, with 16 bases between them. CDR3 region: CASSPGPSPRYEQYF. The CDR3 DNA reads as TGCGCCAGCAGCCCCGGGCCCTCGCCCCGCTACGAGCAGTACTTC.

The gene calls are TRBV30 and TRBJ1-1; D gene unclear. V lost 2 bases, J lost 2 bases, and 9 bases lay in between. The CDR3 is 13 residues long. CDR1 and CDR2 (germline): GTSNPN, SVGIG (reference sequence). CDR3 amino acids: CAWSYTANTEAFF. CDR3 DNA sequence: TGTGCCTGGAGTTATACTGCTAACACTGAAGCTTTCTTT.

V and J are TRBV7-2 and TRBJ2-7, with D tentatively TRBD2 (6 bases). With 2 bases removed from V and 0 bases from J, the gap between germline ends came to 17 bases. Looked up from germline, CDR1 is SGHTA and CDR2 is FQGNSA. This CDR3 has 17 amino acids. Here the CDR3 DNA reads TGTGCCAGCAGCTTACCAATTAGCGGACCCAACTCCTACGAGCAGTACTTC. Translating gives CASSLPISGPNSYEQYF. Drawing the rest from reference TRBV7-2 and TRBJ2-7, the complete variable domain is GAGVSQSPSNKVTEKGKDVELRCDPISGHTALYWYRQSLGQGLEFLIYFQGNSAPDKSGLPSDRFSAERTGGSVSTLTIQRTQQEDSAVYLCASSLPISGPNSYEQYFGPGTRLTVT.

This clonotype was observed a handful of times. In DNA form, the CDR3 reads TGCAGCGTCCGATGGGACACCGGGGAGCTGTTTTTT. Its protein is CSVRWDTGELFF. The rearrangement uses TRBV29-1 and TRBJ2-2; the D is unclear. The V end lost 6 bases, the J end lost 3 bases, and 8 bases lay between the germline ends. This CDR3 comprises 12 residues. Germline-derived CDR1 and CDR2 are SQVTM and ANQGSEA.

A few counts support this clonotype. For the CDR3, the DNA is TGCAGTGCTAGAGATCGGTTTGGACTCGACTACGAGCAGTACTTC. Its translation is CSARDRFGLDYEQYF. The chain joins TRBV20-1 to TRBJ2-7; TRBD2 is a possible D gene (5 bases). The CDR3 extends over 15 amino acids. The V and J ends lost 0 bases and 3 bases respectively, with 15 bases between them. Germline V gene lookup returns CDR1 DFQATT and CDR2 SNEGSKA (reference sequence).